Below, 21 T cell receptor beta chains from the same sample are listed, as sequenced in a study of blood T cell repertoires in COVID-19. Clones were sequenced by immunoSEQ multiplex PCR, and TCRdb holds only the in-frame ones, with some missing. The sample includes about 44,000 clones, approximately 88% of them seen just once. Sequencing used peripheral blood. The receptor source for this set is a woman in her forties with acute or convalescent COVID-19.

This chain joins TRBV29-1 and TRBJ2-5; the match to TRBD1 covers 7 bases. Trimming cost V 4 bases and J 1 base; bases outside gene matches: 6. Per the germline V gene, CDR1 is SQVTM and CDR2 is ANQGSEA. The CDR3 is 14 amino acids. CDR3 DNA sequence: TGCAGCGTTGGACAGGGAATGATCCAAGAGACCCAGTACTTC. Residues: CSVGQGMIQETQYF.

V gene TRBV11-3 combines with J gene TRBJ2-3, with D possibly being TRBD2 (6 bases). Germline-derived CDR1 and CDR2 are SGHNT and YENEEA. This CDR3 has 17 amino acids. V was cut by 1 base and J by 7 bases, with 21 bases left in between. For the CDR3, the DNA is TGTGCCAGCAGCTTAGGCGGGACCCCCCGGGCGGTGAATACGCAGTATTTT. It yields the protein CASSLGGTPRAVNTQYF.

The chain is built from TRBV5-4 and TRBJ2-1; 7 bases align to TRBD1. Germline trimming cut 0 bases from V and 5 bases from J; bases unmatched to any gene: 5. The germline gives CDR1 SGHNT, CDR2 YYREEE (reference sequence). The CDR3 runs 15 residues. The CDR3 spells CASSLGQGVHNEQFF. CDR3 DNA sequence: TGTGCCAGCAGCTTGGGTCAGGGGGTTCACAATGAGCAGTTCTTC.

The rearrangement uses TRBV5-1 and TRBJ2-7, with TRBD1 matching over 11 bases. This CDR3 has 14 residues. J gave up 9 bases and V 0 bases, and 5 bases lay outside the gene matches. CDR1 SGHRS and CDR2 YFSETQ come from the germline V gene. CDR3 in DNA: TGCGCCAGCAGCTTGGGGACAGGGGGCCAGGGGCAGTACTTC. Translated: CASSLGTGGQGQYF. Based on the CDR3 plus reference TRBV5-1 and TRBJ2-7, the full variable domain is KAGVTQTPRYLIKTRGQQVTLSCSPISGHRSVSWYQQTPGQGLQFLFEYFSETQRNKGNFPGRFSGRQFSNSRSEMNVSTLELGDSALYLCASSLGTGGQGQYFGPGTRLTVT.

Notes on this clone: The sample holds other DNA sequences that translate to the same CDR3. The rearrangement joins TRBV28 to TRBJ2-1; a weak D match, TRBD2 (6 bases). Trimming shortened V by 3 bases and J by 0 bases, and 15 bases separated the two germline ends. The CDR3 loop spans 17 amino acids. Germline CDR1 MDHEN, CDR2 SYDVKM. For the CDR3, the DNA is TGTGCCAGCAGTTTTCCCGGACTATCGAGCTCCTACAATGAGCAGTTCTTC. This encodes CASSFPGLSSSYNEQFF.

The chain carries TRBV5-6 and TRBJ2-5; D is perhaps TRBD1 (6 bases). Germline V gene lookup returns CDR1 SGHDT and CDR2 YYEEEE. Trimming took off 4 bases at V and 2 bases at J, with 9 bases between the two ends. The CDR3 has 13 amino acids. CDR3 DNA sequence: TGTGCCAGCAGCCCCAGGGGACAAGAGACCCAGTACTTC. Protein: CASSPRGQETQYF. Using reference TRBV5-6 and TRBJ2-5 for the parts outside the CDR3, the full variable domain is DAGVTQSPTHLIKTRGQQVTLRCSPKSGHDTVSWYQQALGQGPQFIFQYYEEEERQRGNFPDRFSGHQFPNYSSELNVNALLLGDSALYLCASSPRGQETQYFGPGTRLLVL.

The chain couples TRBV29-1 to TRBJ1-4; the D gene is possibly TRBD1 (6 bases). This CDR3 has 15 amino acids. Trimming stripped 4 bases from V and 6 bases from J, with 18 bases between. Germline V CDR1 and CDR2: SQVTM, ANQGSEA. The CDR3 DNA reads as TGCAGCGTTGGAGTCGGTGGGACAAGGGATGAAAAACTGTTTTTT. Its translation is CSVGVGGTRDEKLFF.

This clone has just one count. The J gene is TRBJ2-1, the V gene TRBV28; D unresolved. The V and J ends lost 3 bases and 0 bases respectively, with 9 bases between them. Germline lookup yields CDR1 MDHEN and CDR2 SYDVKM. The length of the CDR3 is 15 residues. Written as DNA, the CDR3 is TGTGCCAGCAGTTTCCGCGTTAGCTCCTACAATGAGCAGTTCTTC. This codes for CASSFRVSSYNEQFF. Filled out from reference TRBV28 and TRBJ2-1, the complete variable domain reads DVKVTQSSRYLVKRTGEKVFLECVQDMDHENMFWYRQDPGLGLRLIYFSYDVKMKEKGDIPEGYSVSREKKERFSLILESASTNQTSMYLCASSFRVSSYNEQFFGPGTRLTVL.

This chain links TRBV6-5 with TRBJ2-3, with 8 bases that match TRBD2. Germline lookup yields CDR1 MNHEY and CDR2 SVGAGI. This CDR3 is 15 amino acids long. After removal of 3 bases from V and 5 bases from J, the junction contained 7 bases not matched to a gene. CDR3 in DNA: TGTGCCAGCAGTTATGAAGCGGGAGCAGTAGATACGCAGTATTTT. This translates into CASSYEAGAVDTQYF.

The rearrangement joins TRBV7-8 to TRBJ2-5; 7 bases map to TRBD1. This CDR3 is built from 14 residues. Trimming at V came to 5 bases and at J to 5 bases, leaving 8 bases not matched to a gene. The germline gives CDR1 SGHVS, CDR2 FQNEAQ. The CDR3 spells CASSTRQGLETQYF. The CDR3 region has the DNA TGTGCCAGCAGCACTCGACAGGGCCTTGAGACCCAGTACTTC.

The chain employs TRBV30 and TRBJ2-1; TRBD2 matches at 10 bases. Germline CDR1 is GTSNPN and CDR2 is SVGIG (reference sequence). Trimming at V came to 3 bases and at J to 6 bases, leaving 8 bases not matched to a gene. The CDR3 extends over 15 amino acids. The CDR3 DNA reads as TGTGCCTGGAGGCCGCTAGCGGGAGTCGGCAATGAGCAGTTCTTC. Its protein is CAWRPLAGVGNEQFF.

This clone was observed once. The gene calls are TRBV15 and TRBJ2-7, with 7 bases matching TRBD1. Trimming removed 2 bases from V and 0 bases from J; junction bases left unmatched: 7. This CDR3 contains 16 residues. Looked up from germline, CDR1 is LNHNV and CDR2 is YYDKDF (reference sequence). In DNA, the CDR3 is TGTGCCACCAGCAGATCCTCTTGGGACAGCTCCTACGAGCAGTACTTC. Its protein is CATSRSSWDSSYEQYF.

The rearrangement uses TRBV5-1 and TRBJ2-3; 7 nucleotides line up with TRBD2. This CDR3 contains 16 residues. Germline-derived CDR1 and CDR2 are SGHRS and YFSETQ. V lost 0 bases and J lost 2; bases outside the gene matches: 6. In DNA, the CDR3 is TGCGCCAGCAGCTTGGTCGGCGGGGGAAACACAGATACGCAGTATTTT. Protein sequence: CASSLVGGGNTDTQYF.

This clone was detected only once. The J gene is TRBJ1-5, the V gene TRBV6-5, with TRBD1 as a possible D gene (5 bases). Trimming shortened V by 8 bases and J by 6 bases, and 8 bases separated the two germline ends. Germline V gives CDR1 MNHEY, CDR2 SVGAGI. CDR3 length: 11 amino acids. The CDR3 sequence: CASGGSQPQHF. For the CDR3, the DNA is TGTGCCAGCGGGGGGTCTCAGCCCCAGCATTTT.

This chain uses TRBV19 with TRBJ1-5, with D uncertain. Germline V gives CDR1 LNHDA, CDR2 SQIVND (reference sequence). V was pared by 5 bases and J by 3 bases, with 20 bases between. CDR3 length: 17 amino acids. The CDR3 protein is CASSSRGRTLDNQPQHF. The CDR3 coding sequence is TGTGCCAGTAGTTCCCGAGGGAGGACCTTGGACAATCAGCCCCAGCATTTT.

The chain joins TRBV29-1 to TRBJ1-2; 10 bases are a match to TRBD1. V lost 3 bases and J lost 3; bases outside the gene matches: 4. There are 14 residues in the CDR3. Germline V gene data show CDR1 as SQVTM and CDR2 as ANQGSEA. The CDR3 loop is CSVERTGGDYGYTF. The CDR3 nucleotides read TGCAGCGTTGAGAGGACAGGGGGGGACTATGGCTACACCTTC.

The rearrangement links TRBV6-5 to TRBJ1-5, with unresolved D. CDR1 and CDR2 from the germline V gene are MNHEY and SVGAGI. This CDR3 has 13 amino acids. Trimming stripped 6 bases from V and 4 bases from J, with 10 bases between. The CDR3 DNA is TGTGCCAGCAGGGGAGGGATTAATCAGCCCCAGCATTTT. Protein: CASRGGINQPQHF.

This chain links TRBV7-8 with TRBJ2-3, with 8 bases aligning to TRBD2. CDR3 size: 16 residues. Germline CDR1 reads SGHVS; CDR2 reads FQNEAQ. The V and J ends lost 5 bases and 1 base, in that order; junction bases with no gene match: 8. CDR3 loop: CASSPDTSGRTDTQYF. For the CDR3, the DNA is TGTGCCAGCAGCCCGGACACTAGCGGCCGCACAGATACGCAGTATTTT.

The V gene is TRBV7-2, the J gene TRBJ2-2; 11 nucleotides line up with TRBD2. Germline-derived CDR1 and CDR2 are SGHTA and FQGNSA. The CDR3 runs to 18 residues. J was trimmed by 4 bases and V by 1 base; bases with no gene match: 8. CDR3 sequence: CASSLGPYSGGGTGELFF. CDR3 coding DNA: TGTGCCAGCAGCTTAGGACCTTATAGCGGGGGGGGCACCGGGGAGCTGTTTTTT.

The rearrangement links TRBV7-2 to TRBJ2-7, with a weak D call TRBD2 (5 bases). Germline lookup yields CDR1 SGHTA and CDR2 FQGNSA. CDR3 length equals 15 residues. Trimming pared 5 bases from V and 0 bases from J, leaving 14 bases between. CDR3 coding DNA: TGTGCCAGCAGCATATCGACGGGGAGCTCCTACGAGCAGTACTTC. It specifies CASSISTGSSYEQYF.

The gene calls are TRBV13 and TRBJ2-1, with a possible D match to TRBD2 (6 bases). Trimming left V 5 bases short and J 0 bases short, with 11 bases between. From germline, CDR1 is PRHDT and CDR2 FYEKMQ (reference sequence). The length of the CDR3 is 15 residues. In DNA, the CDR3 is TGTGCCAGCAGCCCGGGGGATAGCTCCTACAATGAGCAGTTCTTC. Residues: CASSPGDSSYNEQFF.